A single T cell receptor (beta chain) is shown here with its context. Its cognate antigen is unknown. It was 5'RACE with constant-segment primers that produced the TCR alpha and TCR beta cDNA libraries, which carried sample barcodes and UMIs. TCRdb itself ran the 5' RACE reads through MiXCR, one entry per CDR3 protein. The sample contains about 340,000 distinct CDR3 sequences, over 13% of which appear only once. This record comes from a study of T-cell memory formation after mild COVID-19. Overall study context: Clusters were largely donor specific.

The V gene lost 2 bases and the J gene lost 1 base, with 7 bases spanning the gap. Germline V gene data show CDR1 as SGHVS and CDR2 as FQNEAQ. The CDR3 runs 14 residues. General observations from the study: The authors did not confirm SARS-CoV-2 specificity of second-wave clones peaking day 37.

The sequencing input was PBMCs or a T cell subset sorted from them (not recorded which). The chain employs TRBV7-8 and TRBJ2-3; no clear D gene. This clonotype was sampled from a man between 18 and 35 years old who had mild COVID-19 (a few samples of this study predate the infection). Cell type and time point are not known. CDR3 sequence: CASSLRSGTDTQYF. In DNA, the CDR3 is TGTGCCAGCAGCTTACGGAGCGGCACAGATACGCAGTATTTT.